This TCR beta chain was captured in a study of human T cells and chemical hapten exposure. Turning to the study itself: Small pooled library volume differences mainly caused per-sample TCR yield variation.

This clonotype has a handful of counts. The antigen remains unidentified. Unique molecular identifiers were affixed to discrete cDNA molecules within the library. Methods used by the authors: Samples held a median of roughly 100,000 TCRs, range roughly 20,000–700,000. Each CDR3 protein gets one entry after TCRdb re-called the RACE reads with MiXCR. The V and J calls and clone size come from TCRdb's table, not from the authors' own analysis. The sample contains more than 70,000 distinct CDR3 sequences, over 8% of which appear only once. Study findings and constraints: There was no change with DPC sensitization in TCRs above 1 in 1000 frequency.

The time point here: healthy volunteer bleed at 2 weeks. Extraction of total RNA was performed on unfractionated whole blood. Trimming cost V 3 bases and J 1 base, with 10 bases left between them. Germline assignment: CDR1 MNHNS and CDR2 SASEGT. This CDR3 spans 15 amino acids. Source material: whole blood. This receptor was identified in a female donor in good health. Some clones in this sample may be carry-over from other donors' samples. The chain combines TRBV6-1 with TRBJ1-5; maybe TRBD1 (6 bases). In nucleotides, the CDR3 is TGTGCCAGCAGTGAGACAGGATTCAGCAATCAGCCCCAGCATTTT. Protein sequence: CASSETGFSNQPQHF.